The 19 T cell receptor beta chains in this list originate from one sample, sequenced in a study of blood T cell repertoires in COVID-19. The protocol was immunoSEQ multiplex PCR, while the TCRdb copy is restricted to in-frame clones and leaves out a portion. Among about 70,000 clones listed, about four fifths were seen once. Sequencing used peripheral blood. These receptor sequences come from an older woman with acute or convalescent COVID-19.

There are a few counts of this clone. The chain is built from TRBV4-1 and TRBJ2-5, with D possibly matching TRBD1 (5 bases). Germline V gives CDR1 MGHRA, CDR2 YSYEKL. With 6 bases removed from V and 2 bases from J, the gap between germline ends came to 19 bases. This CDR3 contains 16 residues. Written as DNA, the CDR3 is TGCGCCAGCAGTCGAACGCAGGGATTGGGGCAAGAGACCCAGTACTTC. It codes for CASSRTQGLGQETQYF.

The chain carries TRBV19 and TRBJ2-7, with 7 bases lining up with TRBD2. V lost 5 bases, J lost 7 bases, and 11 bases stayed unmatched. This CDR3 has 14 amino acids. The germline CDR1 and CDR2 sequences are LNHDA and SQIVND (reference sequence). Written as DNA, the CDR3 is TGTGCCAGTAGTCCCCGACGTGCGGGGGAAGAGCAGTACTTC. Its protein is CASSPRRAGEEQYF.

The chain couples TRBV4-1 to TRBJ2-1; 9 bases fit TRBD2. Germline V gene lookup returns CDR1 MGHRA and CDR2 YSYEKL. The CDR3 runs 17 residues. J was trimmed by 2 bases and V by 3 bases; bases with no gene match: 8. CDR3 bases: TGCGCCAGCAGCCACGCGACTAGCGGAGGTGCCTACAATGAGCAGTTCTTC. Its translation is CASSHATSGGAYNEQFF.

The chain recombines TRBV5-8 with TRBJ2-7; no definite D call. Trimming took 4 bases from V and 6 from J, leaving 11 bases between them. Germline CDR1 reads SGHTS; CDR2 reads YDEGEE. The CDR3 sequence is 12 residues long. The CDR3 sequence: CASSPVLGEQYF. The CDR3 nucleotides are TGTGCCAGCAGCCCTGTCCTCGGCGAGCAGTACTTC.

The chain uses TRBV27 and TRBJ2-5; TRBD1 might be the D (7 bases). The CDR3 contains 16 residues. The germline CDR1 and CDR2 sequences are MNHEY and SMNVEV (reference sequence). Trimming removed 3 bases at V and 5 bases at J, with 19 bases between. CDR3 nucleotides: TGTGCCAGCAGTTTTAGGGACAGCGCCCGGGGGGAGACCCAGTACTTC. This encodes CASSFRDSARGETQYF.

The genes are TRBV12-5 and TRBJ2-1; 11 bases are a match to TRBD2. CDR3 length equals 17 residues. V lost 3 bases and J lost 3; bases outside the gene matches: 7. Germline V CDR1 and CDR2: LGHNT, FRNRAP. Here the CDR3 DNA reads TGTGCTAGTGGTTTCTTACGACTAGCGGGGTTCTACAATGAGCAGTTCTTC. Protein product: CASGFLRLAGFYNEQFF. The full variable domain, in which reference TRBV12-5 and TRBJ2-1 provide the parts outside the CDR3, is DARVTQTPRHKVTEMGQEVTMRCQPILGHNTVFWYRQTMMQGLELLAYFRNRAPLDDSGMPKDRFSAEMPDATLATLKIQPSEPRDSAVYFCASGFLRLAGFYNEQFFGPGTRLTVL.

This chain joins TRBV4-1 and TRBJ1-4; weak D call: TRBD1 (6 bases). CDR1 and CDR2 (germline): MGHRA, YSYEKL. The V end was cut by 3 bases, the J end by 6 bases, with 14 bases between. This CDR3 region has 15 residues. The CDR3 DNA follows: TGCGCCAGCAGCCATACAGGGATATCTGATGAAAAACTGTTTTTT. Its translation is CASSHTGISDEKLFF.

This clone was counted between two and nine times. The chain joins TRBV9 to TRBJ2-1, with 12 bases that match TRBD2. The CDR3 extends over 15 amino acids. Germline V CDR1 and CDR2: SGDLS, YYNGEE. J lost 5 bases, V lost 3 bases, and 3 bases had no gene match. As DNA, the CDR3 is TGTGCCAGCAGCGGGGGACTAGCGGGCCACAATGAGCAGTTCTTC. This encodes CASSGGLAGHNEQFF.

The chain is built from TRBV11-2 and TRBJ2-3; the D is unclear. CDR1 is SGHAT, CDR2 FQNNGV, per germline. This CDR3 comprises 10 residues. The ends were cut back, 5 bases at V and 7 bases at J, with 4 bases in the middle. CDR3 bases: TGTGCCAGCAGCCGTAATACGCAGTATTTT. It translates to CASSRNTQYF.

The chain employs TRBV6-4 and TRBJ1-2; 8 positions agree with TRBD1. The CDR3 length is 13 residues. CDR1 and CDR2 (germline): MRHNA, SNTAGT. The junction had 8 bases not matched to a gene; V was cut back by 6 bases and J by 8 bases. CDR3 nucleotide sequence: TGTGCCAGCAGCCCAGACAGGGGAGGCGGCTACACCTTC. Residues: CASSPDRGGGYTF.

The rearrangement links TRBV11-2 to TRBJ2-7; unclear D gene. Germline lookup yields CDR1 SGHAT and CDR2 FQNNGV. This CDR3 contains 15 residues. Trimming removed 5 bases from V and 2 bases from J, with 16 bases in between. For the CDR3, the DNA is TGTGCCAGCAGCCTCCGTCGGCCCGGAGCCTACGAGCAGTACTTC. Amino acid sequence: CASSLRRPGAYEQYF.

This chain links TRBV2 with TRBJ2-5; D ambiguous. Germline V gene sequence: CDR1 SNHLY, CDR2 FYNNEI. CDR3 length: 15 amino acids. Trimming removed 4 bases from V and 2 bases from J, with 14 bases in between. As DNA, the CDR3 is TGTGCCAGCAGTGGCGGTGTTCAGAGGCAAGAGACCCAGTACTTC. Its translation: CASSGGVQRQETQYF. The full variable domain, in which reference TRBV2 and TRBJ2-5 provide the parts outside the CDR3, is EPEVTQTPSHQVTQMGQEVILRCVPISNHLYFYWYRQILGQKVEFLVSFYNNEISEKSEIFDDQFSVERPDGSNFTLKIRSTKLEDSAMYFCASSGGVQRQETQYFGPGTRLLVL.

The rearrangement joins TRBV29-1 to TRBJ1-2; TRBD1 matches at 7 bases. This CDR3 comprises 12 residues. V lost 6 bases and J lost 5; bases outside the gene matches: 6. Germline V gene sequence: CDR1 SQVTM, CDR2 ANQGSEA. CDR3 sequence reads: CSVYGTAYGYTF. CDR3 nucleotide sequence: TGCAGCGTCTACGGGACAGCGTATGGCTACACCTTC.

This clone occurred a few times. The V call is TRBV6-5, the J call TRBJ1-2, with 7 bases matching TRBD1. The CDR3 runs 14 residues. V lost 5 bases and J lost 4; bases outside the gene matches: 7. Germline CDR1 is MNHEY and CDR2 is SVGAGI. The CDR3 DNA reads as TGTGCCAGCAGTCGGGACAGAGCCCTCTATGGCTACACCTTC. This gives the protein CASSRDRALYGYTF.

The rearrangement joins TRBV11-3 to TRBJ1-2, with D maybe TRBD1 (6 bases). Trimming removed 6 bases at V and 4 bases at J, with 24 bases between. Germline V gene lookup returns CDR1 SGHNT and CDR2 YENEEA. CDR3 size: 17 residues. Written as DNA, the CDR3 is TGTGCCAGCAGTTCAAGACGCGGGGGGGCCCTTTCCTATGGCTACACCTTC. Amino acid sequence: CASSSRRGGALSYGYTF. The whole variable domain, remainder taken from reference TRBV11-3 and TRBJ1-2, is EAGVVQSPRYKIIEKKQPVAFWCNPISGHNTLYWYLQNLGQGPELLIRYENEEAVDDSQLPKDRFSAERLKGVDSTLKIQPAELGDSAVYLCASSSRRGGALSYGYTFGSGTRLTVV.

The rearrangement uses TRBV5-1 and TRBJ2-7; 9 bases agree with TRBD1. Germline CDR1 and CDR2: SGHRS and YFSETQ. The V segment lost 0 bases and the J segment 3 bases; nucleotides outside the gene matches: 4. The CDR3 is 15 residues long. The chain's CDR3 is CASSLGGQGIYEQYF. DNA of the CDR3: TGCGCCAGCAGCTTGGGGGGACAGGGAATCTACGAGCAGTACTTC.

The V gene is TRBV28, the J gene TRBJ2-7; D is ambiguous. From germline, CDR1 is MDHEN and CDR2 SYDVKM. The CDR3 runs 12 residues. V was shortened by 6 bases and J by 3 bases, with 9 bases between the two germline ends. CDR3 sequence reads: CASRRQNYEQYF. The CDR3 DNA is TGTGCCAGCAGGCGGCAGAACTACGAGCAGTACTTC. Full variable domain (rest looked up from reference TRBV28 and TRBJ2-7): DVKVTQSSRYLVKRTGEKVFLECVQDMDHENMFWYRQDPGLGLRLIYFSYDVKMKEKGDIPEGYSVSREKKERFSLILESASTNQTSMYLCASRRQNYEQYFGPGTRLTVT.

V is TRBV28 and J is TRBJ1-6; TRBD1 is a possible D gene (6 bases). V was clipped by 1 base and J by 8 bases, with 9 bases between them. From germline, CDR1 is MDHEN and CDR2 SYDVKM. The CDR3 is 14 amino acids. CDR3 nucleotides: TGTGCCAGCAGTTTATACCCAGGGGATTCACCCCTCCACTTT. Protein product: CASSLYPGDSPLHF.

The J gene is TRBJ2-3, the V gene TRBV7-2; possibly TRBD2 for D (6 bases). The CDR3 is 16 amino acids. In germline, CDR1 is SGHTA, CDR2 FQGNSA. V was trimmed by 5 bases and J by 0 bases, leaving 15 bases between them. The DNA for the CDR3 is TGTGCCAGCAGCCGTCATAGCGGTTCTAGCACAGATACGCAGTATTTT. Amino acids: CASSRHSGSSTDTQYF.